These 25 T cell receptor beta chains share one sample of origin, sequenced in a study of T cells in Graves' hyperthyroidism and ophthalmopathy. Amplification targeted TCR beta CDR3 regions from RNA transcripts. HTBI primers drove first-round RT-PCR of the TCR CDR3. MiXCR, applied by TCRdb to the multiplex PCR reads, yields one record per CDR3 protein. The table records about 380,000 distinct CDR3 sequences, roughly 12% of them present only once. Sample: blood. Receptor source: a man aged 30 to 39 with Graves' hyperthyroidism that later progressed to Graves' ophthalmopathy.

The CDR3 is CASSLGFGIYEFF. DNA of the CDR3: TGTGCCAGCAGTTTAGGATTCGGGATTTACGAGTTCTTC. The chain carries TRBV28 and TRBJ2-1; maybe TRBD2 (5 bases). CDR1 MDHEN and CDR2 SYDVKM come from the germline V gene. The germline V and J ends were trimmed by 2 bases and 14 bases, with 16 bases remaining between them. The CDR3 length is 13 residues.

The chain employs TRBV9 and TRBJ2-7, with TRBD2 identical over 8 bases. The CDR3 is 14 residues long. V lost 2 bases, J lost 2 bases, and 3 bases stayed unmatched. Germline CDR1 reads SGDLS; CDR2 reads YYNGEE. Written as DNA, the CDR3 is TGTGCCAGCAGCGTCGGGGGGGTCGCCTACGAGCAGTACTTC. Protein sequence: CASSVGGVAYEQYF. The variable domain in full, completed from reference TRBV9 and TRBJ2-7, reads DSGVTQTPKHLITATGQRVTLRCSPRSGDLSVYWYQQSLDQGLQFLIQYYNGEERAKGNILERFSAQQFPDLHSELNLSSLELGDSALYFCASSVGGVAYEQYFGPGTRLTVT.

This clonotype was counted between two and nine times. The chain has TRBV20-1 and TRBJ2-2, with 8 bases that match TRBD1. The CDR3 has 16 amino acids. In germline, CDR1 is DFQATT, CDR2 SNEGSKA (reference sequence). J gave up 2 bases and V 3 bases, and 8 bases lay outside the gene matches. The CDR3 nucleotides read TGCAGTGCTAGGAAGAGGGGACAGGCAAACACCGGGGAGCTGTTTTTT. This sequence encodes CSARKRGQANTGELFF.

The CDR3 sequence is CASVRGPYTGELFF. The CDR3 DNA follows: TGTGCCAGCGTGAGGGGGCCCTACACCGGGGAGCTGTTTTTT. The gene calls are TRBV6-1 and TRBJ2-2; 7 positions agree with TRBD1. Germline trimming cut 8 bases from V and 3 bases from J; bases unmatched to any gene: 6. The CDR3 extends over 14 amino acids. The germline V gene encodes CDR1 MNHNS and CDR2 SASEGT.

This chain joins TRBV20-1 and TRBJ2-7; perhaps TRBD2 as D (6 bases). This CDR3 is built from 13 residues. The germline CDR1 and CDR2 sequences are DFQATT and SNEGSKA (reference sequence). CDR3 nucleotide sequence: TGCAATGCATCAAGTCTGGGGGGCTACGAGCAGTACTTC. Its protein product is CNASSLGGYEQYF.

This sequence joins TRBV20-1 and TRBJ2-1, with D perhaps being TRBD1 or TRBD2 (6 bases each). This CDR3 has 13 residues. In germline, CDR1 is DFQATT, CDR2 SNEGSKA (reference sequence). Trimming pared 5 bases from V and 6 bases from J, leaving 14 bases between. CDR3 bases: TGCAGTGCTCCCCCCCCGGGGGCCAATGAGCAGTTCTTC. It codes for CSAPPPGANEQFF.

The V gene is TRBV5-1, the J gene TRBJ2-1; 11 bases match TRBD1. From germline, CDR1 is SGHRS and CDR2 YFSETQ. The junction had 4 bases not matched to a gene; V was cut back by 4 bases and J by 7 bases. The CDR3 is 14 amino acids. In DNA, the CDR3 is TGCGCCAGCAGCCGGGACAGGGGGAGGAATGAGCAGTTCTTC. Translated: CASSRDRGRNEQFF.

The sample holds many counts of this clonotype. This sequence joins TRBV28 and TRBJ1-1, with a tentative D call TRBD1 (5 bases). Germline values: CDR1 MDHEN, CDR2 SYDVKM. The CDR3 totals 14 residues. V lost 6 bases, J lost 2 bases, and 13 bases lay in between. This CDR3 reads CASSWGRANTEAFF. The DNA of the CDR3 is TGTGCCAGCAGCTGGGGCAGGGCAAACACTGAAGCTTTCTTT.

V is TRBV5-6 and J is TRBJ2-7, with 8 bases aligning to TRBD2. V dropped 3 bases and J dropped 0; count of bases not matched to a gene: 8. Per germline, CDR1 SGHDT and CDR2 YYEEEE. CDR3 length equals 16 residues. The CDR3 is CASSSGLAPSSYEQYF. As DNA, the CDR3 is TGTGCCAGCAGCTCCGGACTAGCTCCTAGCTCCTACGAGCAGTACTTC.

This clonotype showed up many times. The chain recombines TRBV3-1 with TRBJ1-1; D is unclear. The length of the CDR3 is 16 residues. V was shortened by 3 bases and J by 0 bases, with 14 bases between the two germline ends. The germline CDR1 and CDR2 sequences are LGHDT and YNNKEL (reference sequence). For the CDR3, the DNA is TGTGCCAGCAGCCAGACGGGCTATACCTTGAACACTGAAGCTTTCTTT. As protein: CASSQTGYTLNTEAFF.

V gene TRBV19 combines with J gene TRBJ2-3; possibly TRBD1 or TRBD2 for D (5 bases each). The CDR3 length is 13 residues. Germline V gene data show CDR1 as LNHDA and CDR2 as SQIVND (reference sequence). V was pared by 7 bases and J by 6 bases, with 14 bases between. DNA for the CDR3: TGTGCCAGTACCCCCAGCTGGGGGGATACGCAGTATTTT. Protein: CASTPSWGDTQYF.

At least ten counts were recorded for this clonotype. This rearrangement joins TRBV7-9 to TRBJ2-1; D remains ambiguous. Germline V gene sequence: CDR1 SEHNR, CDR2 FQNEAQ (reference sequence). This CDR3 region has 14 residues. Trimming removed 5 bases at V and 7 bases at J, with 15 bases between. CDR3 nucleotides: TGTGCCAGCAGCCACCTCGGGTCTACGAATGAGCAGTTCTTC. It specifies CASSHLGSTNEQFF.

This clonotype was counted at least ten times. The chain joins TRBV20-1 to TRBJ1-1; D might be TRBD1 (6 bases). Per germline, CDR1 DFQATT and CDR2 SNEGSKA (reference sequence). V lost 5 bases and J 4 bases, leaving 17 bases between the germline ends. This CDR3 comprises 14 residues. The CDR3 region is CSAGLGGAGTEAFF. In DNA form, the CDR3 reads TGCAGTGCTGGGCTTGGGGGGGCCGGCACTGAAGCTTTCTTT.

This clonotype was seen only a few times. The chain has TRBV7-9 and TRBJ1-4; a possible D gene is TRBD1 (5 bases). Germline V lookup: CDR1 SEHNR, CDR2 FQNEAQ (reference sequence). The CDR3 is 15 residues long. V lost 5 bases to trimming and J lost 8 bases, with 18 bases between them. CDR3 in amino acids: CASSEGRESEEKLFF. DNA of the CDR3: TGTGCCAGCAGCGAGGGACGGGAGTCGGAAGAAAAACTGTTTTTT.

This clonotype was detected a few times. CDR3 in amino acids: CSAREGRGLTNEKLFF. In DNA, the CDR3 is TGCAGTGCTAGAGAGGGCAGGGGGCTCACTAATGAAAAACTGTTTTTT. The chain links TRBV20-1 to TRBJ1-4; TRBD1 matches 8 bases. Germline V gives CDR1 DFQATT, CDR2 SNEGSKA (reference sequence). This CDR3 is built from 16 residues. The trim removed 0 bases at V and 2 bases at J, leaving 5 bases unmatched.

This clonotype was observed a few times. The chain joins TRBV10-2 to TRBJ1-2; perhaps TRBD1 as D (6 bases). V was cut by 5 bases and J by 2 bases, with 15 bases left in between. The CDR3 is 15 amino acids. The germline CDR1 and CDR2 sequences are WSHSY and SAAADI. The CDR3 nucleotides read TGCGCCAGCAGTCTTACGGACAGCCACAACTATGGCTACACCTTC. Translation: CASSLTDSHNYGYTF.

Points on this clonotype: The junction and the germline gene differ at one end; a read error may be behind it. The J gene is TRBJ1-2, the V gene TRBV7-9; the D is unclear. Germline CDR1 is SEHNR and CDR2 is FQNEAQ (reference sequence). This CDR3 is 13 amino acids long. The CDR3 spells CASSLAASYGYTF. The DNA for the CDR3 is TGTGCCAGCAGCCTAGCGGCAAGCTATGGCTACACCTTC.

This clonotype was seen repeatedly, ten times or more. V usage is TRBV7-6 and J usage is TRBJ1-1, with 10 bases matching TRBD1. V lost 3 bases to trimming and J lost 3 bases; unmatched junction nucleotides: 4. The CDR3 is 15 residues long. Germline V lookup: CDR1 SGHVS, CDR2 FNYEAQ. The CDR3 region has the DNA TGTGCCAGCAGCTTGGGGACAGGGGCCGACACTGAAGCTTTCTTT. Amino acids: CASSLGTGADTEAFF.

This clonotype was detected only a few times. The genes are TRBV15 and TRBJ1-2, with D possibly matching TRBD1 (6 bases). V gave up 5 bases and J gave up 8 bases, with 15 bases separating them. The germline V gene has CDR1 LNHNV and CDR2 YYDKDF (reference sequence). This CDR3 spans 13 amino acids. The CDR3 region has the DNA TGTGCCACCAGCCGAGGGGGGGCGGGAGGCTACACCTTC. Encoded protein: CATSRGGAGGYTF.

The sample holds a few counts of this clonotype. The rearrangement links TRBV20-1 to TRBJ1-1; weak D call: TRBD1 (6 bases). Germline-derived CDR1 and CDR2 are DFQATT and SNEGSKA (reference sequence). The CDR3 is 15 amino acids. V was clipped by 1 base and J by 4 bases, with 16 bases between them. The CDR3 bases are TGCAGTGCTAGAGTTTCGCGGGGGGCGACCACTGAAGCTTTCTTT. Encoded protein: CSARVSRGATTEAFF.

Comments on this clonotype: This may arise from a read error, as a much more abundant clone is one base away. CDR3 nucleotide sequence: TGTGCCAGCAGTTTAAGGACCTGGGATACGCAGTATTTT. The encoded protein is CASSLRTWDTQYF. V and J are TRBV27 and TRBJ2-3; D is undetermined. From germline, CDR1 is MNHEY and CDR2 SMNVEV (reference sequence). Trimming left V 2 bases short and J 6 bases short, with 9 bases between. CDR3 length: 13 residues.

This clonotype has a count of ten or more. This chain links TRBV7-2 with TRBJ2-3; D is ambiguous. The germline CDR1 and CDR2 sequences are SGHTA and FQGNSA. Trimming cost V 2 bases and J 7 bases, with 7 bases left between them. The CDR3 spans 12 residues. The CDR3 DNA reads TGTGCCAGCAGCTTATGGCAGAATACGCAGTATTTT. Its translation: CASSLWQNTQYF.

There are many counts of this clonotype. The chain recombines TRBV12-3 or TRBV12-4 with TRBJ2-2; TRBD2 aligns across 10 bases. The ends lost 7 bases at V and 0 bases at J; junction bases unmatched: 2. This CDR3 has 15 residues. Here the CDR3 DNA reads TGTGCCAGCAAGACTAGCGGGTCGAACACCGGGGAGCTGTTTTTT. This gives the protein CASKTSGSNTGELFF.

This clonotype has ten or more counts. The V gene is TRBV9, the J gene TRBJ2-2; 14 nucleotides match TRBD2. CDR1 SGDLS and CDR2 YYNGEE come from the germline V gene. V shed 4 bases and J 5 bases; nucleotides not matched to a gene: 13. The CDR3 covers 19 residues. The CDR3 loop is CASSTRTSGGSIGTGELFF. The CDR3 region has the DNA TGTGCCAGCAGCACCCGGACTAGCGGGGGGTCCATCGGTACCGGGGAGCTGTTTTTT. The full variable domain, completed using reference TRBV9 and TRBJ2-2, is DSGVTQTPKHLITATGQRVTLRCSPRSGDLSVYWYQQSLDQGLQFLIQYYNGEERAKGNILERFSAQQFPDLHSELNLSSLELGDSALYFCASSTRTSGGSIGTGELFFGEGSRLTVL.

This clonotype was picked up many times. The chain has TRBV27 and TRBJ2-7; 12 nucleotides align to TRBD1. V dropped 6 bases and J dropped 6; count of bases not matched to a gene: 6. This CDR3 region has 14 residues. The germline gives CDR1 MNHEY, CDR2 SMNVEV (reference sequence). The CDR3 here is CASSPGQGAVEQYF. CDR3 nucleotides: TGTGCCAGCAGCCCGGGACAGGGGGCCGTCGAGCAGTACTTC.